This T cell receptor (beta chain) is from a study of T cell changes during pregnancy in multiple sclerosis. Measured with immunoSEQ multiplex PCR; TCRdb has only the in-frame clones, and not every one. Of approximately 12,000 clones in the sample, approximately 86% were seen once. The specimen comprised CD8+ T cells from peripheral blood mononuclear cells, sampled in the second trimester of pregnancy. The TCR was taken from a female donor in good health, enrolled as a control in a pregnancy study.

The CDR3 DNA follows: TGTGCCAGCACGGCTCGACAGGGCTCTGGAAACACCATATATTTT. Its protein is CASTARQGSGNTIYF. The rearrangement links TRBV27 to TRBJ1-3, with 7 bases fitting TRBD1. Trimming cost V 7 bases and J 0 bases; bases outside gene matches: 6. The CDR3 contains 15 residues. CDR1 is MNHEY, CDR2 SMNVEV, per germline (reference sequence).